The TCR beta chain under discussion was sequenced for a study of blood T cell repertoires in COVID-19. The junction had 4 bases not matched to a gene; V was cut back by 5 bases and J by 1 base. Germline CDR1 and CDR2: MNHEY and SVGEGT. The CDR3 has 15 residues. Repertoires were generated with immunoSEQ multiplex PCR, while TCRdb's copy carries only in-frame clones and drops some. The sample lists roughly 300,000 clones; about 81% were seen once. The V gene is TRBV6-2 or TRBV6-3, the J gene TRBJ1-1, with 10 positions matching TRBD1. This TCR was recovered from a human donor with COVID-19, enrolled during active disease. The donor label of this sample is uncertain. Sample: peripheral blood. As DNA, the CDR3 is TGTGCCAGCAGTGGGACAGGGGCCCCGAACACTGAAGCTTTCTTT. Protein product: CASSGTGAPNTEAFF.